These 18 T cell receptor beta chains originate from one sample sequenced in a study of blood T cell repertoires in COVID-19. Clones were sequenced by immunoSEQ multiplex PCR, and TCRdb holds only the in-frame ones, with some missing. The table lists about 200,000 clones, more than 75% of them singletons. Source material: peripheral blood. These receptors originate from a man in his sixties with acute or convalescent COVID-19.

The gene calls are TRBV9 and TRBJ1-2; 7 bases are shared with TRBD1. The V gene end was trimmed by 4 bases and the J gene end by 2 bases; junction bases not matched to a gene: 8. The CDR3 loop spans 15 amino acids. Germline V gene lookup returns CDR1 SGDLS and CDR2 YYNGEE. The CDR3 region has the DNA TGTGCCAGCAGCCCTAACCCGGGACAGAACTATGGCTACACCTTC. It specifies CASSPNPGQNYGYTF.

As DNA, the CDR3 is TGTGCCAGCAGCGACAGGGTTAGCTATGGCTACACCTTC. It codes for CASSDRVSYGYTF. This chain connects TRBV9 to TRBJ1-2, with D possibly matching TRBD1 (6 bases). Trimming pared 3 bases from V and 4 bases from J, leaving 10 bases between. Germline CDR1 SGDLS, CDR2 YYNGEE. The CDR3 covers 13 residues.

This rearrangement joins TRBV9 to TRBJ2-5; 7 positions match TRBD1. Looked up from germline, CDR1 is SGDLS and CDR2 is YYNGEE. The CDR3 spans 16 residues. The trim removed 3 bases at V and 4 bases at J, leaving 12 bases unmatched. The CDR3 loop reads CASSEGSNRGGETQYF. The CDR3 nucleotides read TGTGCCAGCAGCGAGGGGAGCAACAGGGGTGGAGAGACCCAGTACTTC.

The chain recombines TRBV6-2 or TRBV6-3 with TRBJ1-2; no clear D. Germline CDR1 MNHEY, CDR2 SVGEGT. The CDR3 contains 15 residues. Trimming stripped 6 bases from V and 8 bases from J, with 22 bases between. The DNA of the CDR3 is TGTGCCAGCAGCCGACTCAGTCTTCCGGATGGCGGCTACACCTTC. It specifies CASSRLSLPDGGYTF.

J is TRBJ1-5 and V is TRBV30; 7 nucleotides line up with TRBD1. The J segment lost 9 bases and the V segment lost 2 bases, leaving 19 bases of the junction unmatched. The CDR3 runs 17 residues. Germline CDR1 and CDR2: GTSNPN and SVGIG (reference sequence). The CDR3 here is CAWSPREGAPAWRPQHF. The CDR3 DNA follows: TGTGCCTGGAGTCCCCGGGAGGGGGCCCCGGCGTGGCGGCCCCAGCATTTT.

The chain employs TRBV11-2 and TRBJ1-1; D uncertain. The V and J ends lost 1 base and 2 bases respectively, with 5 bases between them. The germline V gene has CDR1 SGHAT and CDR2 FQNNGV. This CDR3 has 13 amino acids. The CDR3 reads CASSLGRNTEAFF. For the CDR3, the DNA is TGTGCCAGCAGCTTAGGGAGAAACACTGAAGCTTTCTTT.

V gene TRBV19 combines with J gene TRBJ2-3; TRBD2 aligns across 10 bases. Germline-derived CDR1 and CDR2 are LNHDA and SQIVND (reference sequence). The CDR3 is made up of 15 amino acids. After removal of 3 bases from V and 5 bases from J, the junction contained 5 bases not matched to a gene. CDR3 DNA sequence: TGTGCCAGTAGTATCAGCGGGGGGGCCGGAGATACGCAGTATTTT. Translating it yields CASSISGGAGDTQYF.

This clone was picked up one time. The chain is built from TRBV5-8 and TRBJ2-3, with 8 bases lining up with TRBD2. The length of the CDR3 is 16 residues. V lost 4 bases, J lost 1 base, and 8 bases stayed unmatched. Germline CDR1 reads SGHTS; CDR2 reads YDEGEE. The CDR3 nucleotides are TGTGCCAGCAGCCCCTGGGGCGGGGGGCGCACAGATACGCAGTATTTT. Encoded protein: CASSPWGGGRTDTQYF.

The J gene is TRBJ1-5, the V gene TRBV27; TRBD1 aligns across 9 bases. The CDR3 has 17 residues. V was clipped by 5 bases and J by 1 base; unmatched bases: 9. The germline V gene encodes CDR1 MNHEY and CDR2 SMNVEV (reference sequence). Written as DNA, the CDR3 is TGTGCCAGCAGTAGGTACAGGGGGCCGGTAAGCAATCAGCCCCAGCATTTT. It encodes CASSRYRGPVSNQPQHF.

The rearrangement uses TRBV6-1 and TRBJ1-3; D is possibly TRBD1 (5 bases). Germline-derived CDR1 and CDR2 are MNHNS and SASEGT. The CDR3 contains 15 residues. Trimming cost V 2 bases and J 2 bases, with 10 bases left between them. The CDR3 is CASSEQAGTGNTIYF. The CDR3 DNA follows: TGTGCCAGCAGTGAACAAGCAGGGACTGGAAACACCATATATTTT.

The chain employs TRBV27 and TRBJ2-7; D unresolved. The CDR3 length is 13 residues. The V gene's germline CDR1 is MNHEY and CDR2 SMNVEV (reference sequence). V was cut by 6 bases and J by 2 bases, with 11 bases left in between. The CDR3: CASSEHEAYEQYF. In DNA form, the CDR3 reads TGTGCCAGCAGCGAACACGAGGCCTACGAGCAGTACTTC.

The CDR3: CASSQLSPGLGEQYF. The CDR3 DNA sequence: TGTGCCAGCAGCCAATTGTCTCCAGGACTGGGTGAGCAGTACTTC. The chain recombines TRBV14 with TRBJ2-7; TRBD2 is a possible D gene (5 bases). Germline CDR1 SGHDN, CDR2 FVKESK. Between the trimmed V and J ends, which lost 2 bases and 7 bases, there was a span of 18 bases. This CDR3 is built from 15 residues.

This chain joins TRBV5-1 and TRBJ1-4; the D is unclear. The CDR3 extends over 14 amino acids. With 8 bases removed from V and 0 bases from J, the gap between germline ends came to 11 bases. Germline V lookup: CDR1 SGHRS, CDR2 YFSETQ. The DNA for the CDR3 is TGCGCCAGTAAGGCGGTCTCAACTAATGAAAAACTGTTTTTT. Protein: CASKAVSTNEKLFF.

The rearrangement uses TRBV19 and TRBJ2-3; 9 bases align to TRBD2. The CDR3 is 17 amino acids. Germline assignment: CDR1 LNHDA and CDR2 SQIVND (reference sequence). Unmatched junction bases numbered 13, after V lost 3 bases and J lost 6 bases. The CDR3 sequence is CASSMERIAGAADTQYF. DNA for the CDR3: TGTGCCAGTAGTATGGAGAGGATAGCGGGGGCCGCGGATACGCAGTATTTT.

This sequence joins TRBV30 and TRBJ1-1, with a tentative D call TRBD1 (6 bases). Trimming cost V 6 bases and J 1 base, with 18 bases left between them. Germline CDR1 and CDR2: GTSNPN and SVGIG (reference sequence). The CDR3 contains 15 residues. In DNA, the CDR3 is TGTGCCTGTCCTCGGCGGGAGGGGGGGAACACTGAAGCTTTCTTT. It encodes CACPRREGGNTEAFF.

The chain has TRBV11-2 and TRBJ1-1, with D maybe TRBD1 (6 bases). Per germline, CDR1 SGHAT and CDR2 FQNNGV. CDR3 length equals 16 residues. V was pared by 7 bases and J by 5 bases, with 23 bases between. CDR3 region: CASTIILGGGVTEAFF. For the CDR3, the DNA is TGTGCCAGCACCATCATTCTAGGGGGGGGCGTTACTGAAGCTTTCTTT.

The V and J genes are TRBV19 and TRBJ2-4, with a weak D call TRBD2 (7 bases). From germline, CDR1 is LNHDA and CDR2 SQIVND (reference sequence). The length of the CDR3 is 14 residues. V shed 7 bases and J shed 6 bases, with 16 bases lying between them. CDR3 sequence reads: CASTKGGRGNIQYF. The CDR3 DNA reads TGTGCCAGTACTAAGGGGGGGCGGGGAAACATTCAGTACTTC.

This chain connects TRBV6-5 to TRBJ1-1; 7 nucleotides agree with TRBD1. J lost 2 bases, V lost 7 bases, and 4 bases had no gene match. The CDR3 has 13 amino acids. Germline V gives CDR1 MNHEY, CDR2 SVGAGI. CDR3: CASTGTANTEAFF. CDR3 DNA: TGTGCCAGCACCGGGACAGCCAACACTGAAGCTTTCTTT.